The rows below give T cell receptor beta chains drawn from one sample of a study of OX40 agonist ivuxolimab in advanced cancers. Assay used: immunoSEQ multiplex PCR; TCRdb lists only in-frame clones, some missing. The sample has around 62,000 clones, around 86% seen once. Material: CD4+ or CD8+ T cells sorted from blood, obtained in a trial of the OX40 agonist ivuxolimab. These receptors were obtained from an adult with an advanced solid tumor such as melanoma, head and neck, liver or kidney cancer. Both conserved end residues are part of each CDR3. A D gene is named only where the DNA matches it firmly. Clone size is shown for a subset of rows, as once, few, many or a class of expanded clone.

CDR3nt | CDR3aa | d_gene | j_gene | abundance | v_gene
TGTGCCAGTAGTCCATCACTAGCGGGCCAGGCGGCCCAGTACTTC | CASSPSLAGQAAQYF | TRBD2 | TRBJ2-5 | . | TRBV19
TGTGCCAGCAGAGGGTATACAGAAGCCCACTTC | CASRGYTEAHF | . | TRBJ2-5 | . | TRBV5-8
TGCGCCAGCAGCCCGGAAACCGGGACCCCCTACAATGAGCAGTTCTTC | CASSPETGTPYNEQFF | . | TRBJ2-1 | . | TRBV5-1
TGTGCCAGCAGCTTAGCGGGTCGGGGACAGGGATCCTACGAGCAGTACTTC | CASSLAGRGQGSYEQYF | TRBD1 | TRBJ2-7 | . | TRBV7-6
TGTGCCAGCAGCTCAGGACAGGGGTTTGGCTACACCTTC | CASSSGQGFGYTF | TRBD1 | TRBJ1-2 | . | TRBV5-8
TGTGCCAGCAGTGCTGGGCCCTATGGCTACACCTTC | CASSAGPYGYTF | . | TRBJ1-2 | . | TRBV6-4
TGTGCCAGCAGCCAGTCCGGGGCCCTCTTTAGCACAGATACGCAGTATTTT | CASSQSGALFSTDTQYF | . | TRBJ2-3 | . | TRBV4-2
TGTGCCAGCAGCCGCGGGACATCCTATGGCTACACCTTC | CASSRGTSYGYTF | . | TRBJ1-2 | . | TRBV6-1
TGTGCCAGCAGTTACTTGGGCTACTACAATGAGCAGTTCTTC | CASSYLGYYNEQFF | . | TRBJ2-1 | once | TRBV6-5
TGTGCCAGCAGCTTGGCGGGGGGGGGCCCAGATACGCAGTATTTT | CASSLAGGGPDTQYF | TRBD2 | TRBJ2-3 | . | TRBV5-4
TGTGCCAGCAGCTTAGTTGGGACAGTGAACACTGAAGCTTTCTTT | CASSLVGTVNTEAFF | TRBD1 | TRBJ1-1 | . | TRBV11-2
TGTGCCAGCAGCCAAGGGAACACCCAGTACTTC | CASSQGNTQYF | . | TRBJ2-5 | . | TRBV14
TGTGCCAGCAGGTACGACAGGGGATCTGAAGCTTTCTTT | CASRYDRGSEAFF | TRBD1 | TRBJ1-1 | . | TRBV6-6
TGTGCCAGCAGCCCAACCACAGGGGTCGGAAACACCATATATTTT | CASSPTTGVGNTIYF | TRBD1 | TRBJ1-3 | . | TRBV2
TGCAGCGTGGGGGAAGGGTCTGGAAACACCATATATTTT | CSVGEGSGNTIYF | . | TRBJ1-3 | . | TRBV29-1
TGTGCCAGCAGCGGCCCCAACTATGGCTACACCTTC | CASSGPNYGYTF | . | TRBJ1-2 | . | TRBV5-4
TGTGCCAGCAGCCCGGCGACTAGCAATCCTAATACGCAGTATTTT | CASSPATSNPNTQYF | TRBD2 | TRBJ2-3 | . | TRBV7-6
TGTGCCAGCTCACCATCTACAACGGTCCAGCCCCAGCATTTT | CASSPSTTVQPQHF | . | TRBJ1-5 | few | TRBV18
TGTGCCAGCAGCCGGGAGGCAGGGTTTGAAAAACTGTTTTTT | CASSREAGFEKLFF | . | TRBJ1-4 | . | TRBV11-2
TGTGCCAGCAGCTTGTGGCGGGGGGGCATGGATACGCAGTATTTT | CASSLWRGGMDTQYF | TRBD2 | TRBJ2-3 | . | TRBV5-6
TGTGCCAGCAGCGTCGCAGGGGGCGGTACTGAAGCTTTCTTT | CASSVAGGGTEAFF | TRBD1 | TRBJ1-1 | . | TRBV9
TGTGCCATCAAGGGACGGCTGGACTATGGCTACACCTTC | CAIKGRLDYGYTF | . | TRBJ1-2 | . | TRBV10-3
TGTGCCAGCAGCCCTCGGTTAGAGCAGTACTTC | CASSPRLEQYF | . | TRBJ2-7 | . | TRBV7-2
TGTGCCAGCTCACCGGATTGGACAGGGAGGAAAGAGACCCAGTACTTC | CASSPDWTGRKETQYF | TRBD1 | TRBJ2-5 | . | TRBV18
TGTGCCAGCAGCGGACAGGGGACTGAAGCTTTCTTT | CASSGQGTEAFF | TRBD1 | TRBJ1-1 | once | TRBV5-4
TGTGCCAGCAGCCTAGAGGCAGCGTATTACACTGAAGCTTTCTTT | CASSLEAAYYTEAFF | . | TRBJ1-1 | . | TRBV5-4
TGTGCCAGCTCACCCCACAGTAACTATGGCTACACCTTC | CASSPHSNYGYTF | . | TRBJ1-2 | few | TRBV18
TGTGCCAGTAGTGGCCGAGACAGGGTTTCATACGAGCAGTACTTC | CASSGRDRVSYEQYF | TRBD1 | TRBJ2-7 | . | TRBV19
TGTGCCACCAGCAGAGATCGGGGACGGATTGAGGGTAACTATGGCTACACCTTC | CATSRDRGRIEGNYGYTF | . | TRBJ1-2 | once | TRBV15
TGTGCCAGCACCACAGGGGGAGGGGGAGCTTTCTTT | CASTTGGGGAFF | TRBD1 | TRBJ1-1 | . | TRBV2
TGTGCCAGCAGCTTAGCGGGGACAGGGGTCTACAATGAGCAGTTCTTC | CASSLAGTGVYNEQFF | TRBD1 | TRBJ2-1 | . | TRBV7-2
TGTGCCGTCCTTGGGGAGTACACAGATACGCAGTATTTT | CAVLGEYTDTQYF | . | TRBJ2-3 | . | TRBV2
TGTGCCAGCTCACCAGGACGTCTCTGGGGCTACACCTTC | CASSPGRLWGYTF | . | TRBJ1-2 | . | TRBV18
TGCGCCAGCAGCCCAGGGACAGGGGCGAACACTGAAGCTTTCTTT | CASSPGTGANTEAFF | TRBD1 | TRBJ1-1 | . | TRBV5-1
TGTGCCAGCAGCTTGACAGATAATTCACCCCTCCACTTT | CASSLTDNSPLHF | . | TRBJ1-6 | . | TRBV13
TGTGCCAGCAGCTTCTCCCCGGGACAGAATAATTCACCCCTCCACTTT | CASSFSPGQNNSPLHF | TRBD1 | TRBJ1-6 | . | TRBV7-9
TGCAGCGTTGACCAGGGATTGAACACTGAAGCTTTCTTT | CSVDQGLNTEAFF | . | TRBJ1-1 | . | TRBV29-1
TGCGCCAGCAGCTCCGGGTCTGGGCGGCGGAGCTCCTACAATGAGCAGTTCTTC | CASSSGSGRRSSYNEQFF | . | TRBJ2-1 | . | TRBV5-1
TGTGCCAGCAGCTTAGTCGGGGCGGGGGTATACAATGAGCAGTTCTTC | CASSLVGAGVYNEQFF | TRBD2 | TRBJ2-1 | . | TRBV7-2
TGTGCCGGCAACCGGCGGGGGGGAACCTACGAGCAGTACTTC | CAGNRRGGTYEQYF | TRBD2 | TRBJ2-7 | . | TRBV30
TGTGCCAGCAGCTCCGGGACTAGCGGTTGGAGGGAGCTGTTTTTT | CASSSGTSGWRELFF | TRBD2 | TRBJ2-2 | . | TRBV7-2
TGTGCCAGCAGCAAAGGAAAGGGTGGAGGCTACACCTTC | CASSKGKGGGYTF | . | TRBJ1-2 | . | TRBV21-1
TGCGCCACTCTGAGGTCTGGGAACACTGAAGCTTTCTTT | CATLRSGNTEAFF | . | TRBJ1-1 | . | TRBV10-2
TGTGCCAGCAGTTACTCCAGCTCTGGGGCCAACGTCCTGACTTTC | CASSYSSSGANVLTF | . | TRBJ2-6 | once | TRBV6-5
TGTGCCAGCAGCGGACGCGGGCGCGTCTTGTCAGAGCAGTACTTC | CASSGRGRVLSEQYF | . | TRBJ2-7 | few | TRBV6-1
TGTGCCAGCAGTTTATCGGTGGGTACAGATACGCAGTATTTT | CASSLSVGTDTQYF | . | TRBJ2-3 | . | TRBV27
TGTGCCAGCAGTCCCTCGGACAGTTATCACTACGAGCAGTACTTC | CASSPSDSYHYEQYF | . | TRBJ2-7 | . | TRBV6-5